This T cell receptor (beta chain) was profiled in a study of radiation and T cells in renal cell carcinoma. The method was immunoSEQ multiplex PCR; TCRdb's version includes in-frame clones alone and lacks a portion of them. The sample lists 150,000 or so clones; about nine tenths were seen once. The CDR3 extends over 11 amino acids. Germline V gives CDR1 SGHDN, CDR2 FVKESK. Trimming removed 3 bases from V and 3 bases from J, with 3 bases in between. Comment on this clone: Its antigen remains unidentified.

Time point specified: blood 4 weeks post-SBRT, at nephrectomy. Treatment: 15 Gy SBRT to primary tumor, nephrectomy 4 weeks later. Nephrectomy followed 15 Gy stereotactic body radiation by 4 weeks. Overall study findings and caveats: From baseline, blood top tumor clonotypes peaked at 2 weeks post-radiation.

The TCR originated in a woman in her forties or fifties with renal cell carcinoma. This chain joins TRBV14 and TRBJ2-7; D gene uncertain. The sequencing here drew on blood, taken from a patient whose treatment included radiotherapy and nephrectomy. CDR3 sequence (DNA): TGTGCCAGCAGCCATGGCTACGAGCAGTACTTC. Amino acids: CASSHGYEQYF.